Listed here is a single T cell receptor beta chain. The data belong to a study of T cells after yellow fever vaccination. This CDR3 is built from 14 residues. Germline lookup yields CDR1 DFQATT and CDR2 SNEGSKA (reference sequence). One entry per CDR3 protein results from TCRdb running MiXCR on the 5' RACE reads. The sample gives approximately 260,000 distinct CDR3 sequences, over 10% of which show up once; around 0.55% is in the top ten. The TCR sequence derives from a man aged 25-45 years who received the YFV17D yellow fever vaccine. Source: CD4+ T cells sorted from PBMCs, taken 45 days after the yellow fever booster vaccination. This rearrangement joins TRBV20-1 to TRBJ2-2; tentatively, D is TRBD1 (5 bases). The CDR3 region has the DNA TGCACCGCACGACAGTTCGCGAACACCGGGGAGCTGTTTTTT. Its protein is CTARQFANTGELFF.